Included here is one T cell receptor (beta chain) sequence, with context. Different DNA sequences within this sample yield the same CDR3. Measured with immunoSEQ multiplex PCR; TCRdb has only the in-frame clones, and not every one. The sample includes 85,000 to 100,000 clones, roughly 88% of them seen just once. These data are taken from a study of blood T cell repertoires in COVID-19. Sequenced: peripheral blood. The source of this sequence is a man aged 50-60 years with active or convalescent COVID-19.

CDR3 region: CASSRTGDSGNTIYF. The CDR3 nucleotides read TGTGCCAGCAGTCGAACAGGGGACTCTGGAAACACCATATATTTT. J is TRBJ1-3 and V is TRBV6-5; 7 nucleotides align to TRBD1. Germline trimming cut 5 bases from V and 0 bases from J; bases unmatched to any gene: 4. The CDR3 is 15 residues long. Germline V gene data show CDR1 as MNHEY and CDR2 as SVGAGI.